The 31 T cell receptor beta chains below come from one sample, sequenced in a study of T cells in Graves' hyperthyroidism and ophthalmopathy. Researchers took RNA transcripts and amplified the TCR beta CDR3 regions from them. RT-PCR in the first round (using the HTBI primer set) targeted the TCR CDR3. Using its own MiXCR run on the multiplex PCR reads, TCRdb lists one record per CDR3 protein. The table has 490,000 or so distinct CDR3 sequences, approximately 23% seen once. The sequenced sample was blood. These receptor sequences come from a woman between 70 and 85 years old with Graves' ophthalmopathy.

The chain carries TRBV19 and TRBJ2-7; D assignment may be TRBD1 or TRBD2 (5 bases each). The germline gives CDR1 LNHDA, CDR2 SQIVND (reference sequence). The CDR3 loop spans 11 amino acids. V was clipped by 5 bases and J by 7 bases, with 9 bases between them. The CDR3 is CASSGWGEQYF. The CDR3, as DNA: TGTGCCAGTAGTGGCTGGGGGGAGCAGTACTTC. The full variable domain, rest sourced from reference TRBV19 and TRBJ2-7, is DGGITQSPKYLFRKEGQNVTLSCEQNLNHDAMYWYRQDPGQGLRLIYYSQIVNDFQKGDIAEGYSVSREKKESFPLTVTSAQKNPTAFYLCASSGWGEQYFGPGTRLTVT.

The rearrangement uses TRBV29-1 and TRBJ1-2; D unclear. V dropped 0 bases and J dropped 8 bases, with 10 bases sitting between them. The germline gives CDR1 SQVTM, CDR2 ANQGSEA. CDR3 size: 12 residues. The CDR3 DNA follows: TGCAGCGTTGAAGAGGCTGGGCCCGGCTACACCTTC. Amino acid sequence: CSVEEAGPGYTF.

The rearrangement uses TRBV20-1 and TRBJ1-1; D gene uncertain. The CDR3 runs 12 residues. Germline V gives CDR1 DFQATT, CDR2 SNEGSKA (reference sequence). Trimming cost V 3 bases and J 5 bases, with 10 bases left between them. CDR3 nucleotide sequence: TGCAGTGCTAGGCAGAGTGGAACTGAAGCTTTCTTT. It translates to CSARQSGTEAFF.

This clonotype was counted at least ten times. The V and J genes are TRBV11-2 and TRBJ2-7, with a possible D match to TRBD2 (6 bases). Germline CDR1 is SGHAT and CDR2 is FQNNGV. Deletions cut 3 bases from V and 4 bases from J, with 16 bases between. This CDR3 comprises 15 residues. The DNA for the CDR3 is TGTGCCAGCAGCTTTACGACCGGGGAGGCGTACGAGCAGTACTTC. Its protein is CASSFTTGEAYEQYF.

The genes are TRBV30 and TRBJ2-3, with a possible D match to TRBD2 (6 bases). The CDR3 extends over 17 amino acids. Germline values: CDR1 GTSNPN, CDR2 SVGIG (reference sequence). Trimming took off 0 bases at V and 4 bases at J, with 20 bases between the two ends. CDR3 protein: CAWSVFIGTAASDTQYF. In nucleotides, the CDR3 is TGTGCCTGGAGTGTTTTTATTGGGACTGCCGCCTCAGATACGCAGTATTTT.

This clonotype appeared a few times. The chain employs TRBV20-1 and TRBJ1-1; D is possibly TRBD1 (6 bases). The V gene's germline CDR1 is DFQATT and CDR2 SNEGSKA (reference sequence). The CDR3 sequence is 12 residues long. V lost 0 bases and J 7 bases, leaving 9 bases between the germline ends. The CDR3 sequence is CSAREGAIEAFF. The CDR3 region has the DNA TGCAGTGCTAGAGAGGGGGCAATTGAAGCTTTCTTT.

This clonotype was observed a few times. The chain recombines TRBV7-2 with TRBJ1-4; possible D gene TRBD1, 5 bases. The CDR3 totals 15 residues. Trimming removed 3 bases from V and 0 bases from J, with 8 bases in between. Germline values: CDR1 SGHTA, CDR2 FQGNSA. This CDR3 is CASSFAGATNEKLFF. In DNA, the CDR3 is TGTGCCAGCAGCTTCGCGGGGGCAACTAATGAAAAACTGTTTTTT.

This clonotype turned up a few times. The rearrangement links TRBV29-1 to TRBJ1-4; 8 bases are a match to TRBD1. With V trimmed by 6 bases and J by 0 bases, 9 bases remained unmatched. The CDR3 is 16 amino acids. Germline V CDR1 and CDR2: SQVTM, ANQGSEA. CDR3 loop: CSVTGQGEATNEKLFF. In DNA form, the CDR3 reads TGCAGCGTCACCGGACAGGGTGAAGCAACTAATGAAAAACTGTTTTTT.

This CDR3 is CASSVDDTGELFF. CDR3 in DNA: TGTGCCAGCAGCGTAGACGACACCGGGGAGCTGTTTTTT. This rearrangement joins TRBV9 to TRBJ2-2, with no clear D. The V gene's germline CDR1 is SGDLS and CDR2 YYNGEE. The CDR3 sequence is 13 residues long. V was cut by 0 bases and J by 3 bases, with 3 bases left in between.

This rearrangement joins TRBV6-2 or TRBV6-3 to TRBJ1-5; 8 bases are a match to TRBD1. The CDR3 has 16 residues. The germline gives CDR1 MNHEY, CDR2 SVGEGT. With V trimmed by 8 bases and J by 1 base, 10 bases remained unmatched. The CDR3 protein is CASRGTGQISNQPQHF. Written as DNA, the CDR3 is TGTGCCAGCCGGGGGACAGGACAGATCAGCAATCAGCCCCAGCATTTT.

Only a few counts were recorded for this clonotype. The rearrangement joins TRBV27 to TRBJ2-7, with 7 nucleotides matching TRBD2. The germline gives CDR1 MNHEY, CDR2 SMNVEV (reference sequence). This CDR3 has 15 residues. J lost 3 bases, V lost 3 bases, and 8 bases had no gene match. CDR3 DNA: TGTGCCAGCAGTTTGTACGGGGCGGGGGTCTACGAGCAGTACTTC. It specifies CASSLYGAGVYEQYF.

This clonotype was counted only a few times. The chain links TRBV7-8 to TRBJ1-4, with TRBD1 as a possible D gene (5 bases). CDR3 size: 13 residues. Germline V gene data show CDR1 as SGHVS and CDR2 as FQNEAQ. Deletions cut 3 bases from V and 7 bases from J, with 9 bases between. For the CDR3, the DNA is TGTGCCAGCAGCTTTAGGGGAGGTGAAAAACTGTTTTTT. Translated, it gives CASSFRGGEKLFF.

This clonotype was seen ten or more times. This chain links TRBV11-2 with TRBJ2-3; D uncertain. The CDR3 is 14 amino acids. Trimming pared 4 bases from V and 2 bases from J, leaving 10 bases between. Germline V gene data show CDR1 as SGHAT and CDR2 as FQNNGV. The CDR3 loop is CASSSPGLTDTQYF. The CDR3 bases are TGTGCCAGCAGCTCGCCGGGCCTCACAGATACGCAGTATTTT.

The chain carries TRBV30 and TRBJ1-1; D gene ambiguous. With 2 bases removed from V and 4 bases from J, the gap between germline ends came to 8 bases. CDR3 length: 12 amino acids. Germline values: CDR1 GTSNPN, CDR2 SVGIG (reference sequence). CDR3 amino acids: CAWSWAATEAFF. CDR3 DNA sequence: TGTGCCTGGAGTTGGGCAGCCACTGAAGCTTTCTTT. The full variable domain, in which reference TRBV30 and TRBJ1-1 provide the parts outside the CDR3, is SQTIHQWPATLVQPVGSPLSLECTVEGTSNPNLYWYRQAAGRGLQLLFYSVGIGQISSEVPQNLSASRPQDRQFILSSKKLLLSDSGFYLCAWSWAATEAFFGQGTRLTVV.

The chain combines TRBV6-1 with TRBJ2-1; weak D call: TRBD2 (6 bases). V was cut by 10 bases and J by 1 base, with 17 bases left in between. Germline lookup yields CDR1 MNHNS and CDR2 SASEGT. This CDR3 has 15 residues. This chain's CDR3 is CATLNSGASYNEQFF. DNA of the CDR3: TGTGCCACCCTCAATAGCGGAGCATCCTACAATGAGCAGTTCTTC.

The gene calls are TRBV6-1 and TRBJ2-1; 9 positions agree with TRBD1. Germline loops: CDR1 MNHNS, CDR2 SASEGT. This CDR3 has 14 residues. With V trimmed by 8 bases and J by 0 bases, 2 bases remained unmatched. The chain's CDR3 is CASGDRVSYNEQFF. The CDR3, as DNA: TGTGCCAGCGGGGACAGGGTCTCCTACAATGAGCAGTTCTTC.

The V gene is TRBV7-2, the J gene TRBJ2-7; 10 bases align to TRBD2. Germline CDR1 and CDR2: SGHTA and FQGNSA. V dropped 1 base and J dropped 6; count of bases not matched to a gene: 9. The CDR3 length is 16 residues. CDR3 nucleotides: TGTGCCAGCAGCTTAGAGTCAGGAGCGGGAGGGTCCGAGCAGTACTTC. Protein product: CASSLESGAGGSEQYF.

This clonotype was seen only once. A read error is likely, as this CDR3 ends without the conserved phenylalanine or tryptophan. The gene calls are TRBV28 and TRBJ2-7; D gene uncertain. V was cut by 3 bases and J by 2 bases, with 14 bases left in between. Germline loops: CDR1 MDHEN, CDR2 SYDVKM. This CDR3 comprises 15 residues. CDR3 coding DNA: TGTGCCAGCAGTTTGCCTCCCACCGGGCCCTACGAGCAGTACTGC. Protein: CASSLPPTGPYEQYC.

This clonotype has a handful of counts. The rearrangement links TRBV24-1 to TRBJ2-3, with 7 bases lining up with TRBD2. Per the germline V gene, CDR1 is KGHDR and CDR2 is SFDVKD. The CDR3 covers 16 residues. V was pared by 0 bases and J by 4 bases, with 6 bases of the junction left unmatched. The CDR3 sequence is CATSDLERGRADTQYF. CDR3 DNA sequence: TGTGCCACCAGTGATTTGGAGCGGGGAAGGGCAGATACGCAGTATTTT.

This clonotype has ten or more counts. The CDR3 nucleotides read TGTGCCAGCAGCCCCCATATCGGTACCACCGGGGAGCTGTTTTTT. Its translation: CASSPHIGTTGELFF. This chain connects TRBV7-3 to TRBJ2-2, with unresolved D. Trimming took off 5 bases at V and 4 bases at J, with 14 bases between the two ends. The CDR3 length is 15 residues. CDR1 SGHTA and CDR2 FQGTGA come from the germline V gene.

V is TRBV27 and J is TRBJ2-1; D may match TRBD1 or TRBD2 (6 bases each). CDR1 is MNHEY, CDR2 SMNVEV, per germline (reference sequence). CDR3 length: 13 residues. V lost 5 bases to trimming and J lost 7 bases, with 12 bases between them. DNA for the CDR3: TGTGCCAGCAGTCAACGGGGGCGAAATGAGCAGTTCTTC. The encoded protein is CASSQRGRNEQFF.

CDR3 coding DNA: TGTGCCAGCAGCCCACCCCGCGGGACTCTTAACACCGGGGAGCTGTTTTTT. Protein sequence: CASSPPRGTLNTGELFF. V and J are TRBV11-3 and TRBJ2-2, with D tentatively TRBD2 (6 bases). CDR1 is SGHNT and CDR2 is YENEEA in the germline V gene. V lost 5 bases and J lost 2, with 18 bases in between. CDR3 size: 17 residues.

This clonotype came up a few times. The J gene is TRBJ2-2, the V gene TRBV30, with D possibly being TRBD2 (6 bases). The CDR3 runs to 16 residues. CDR1 is GTSNPN, CDR2 SVGIG, per germline (reference sequence). V shed 2 bases and J shed 4 bases, with 17 bases lying between them. For the CDR3, the DNA is TGTGCCTGGAGTTGGGGGAGGTTAGGTATCACCGGGGAGCTGTTTTTT. Translated, it gives CAWSWGRLGITGELFF.

To note about this clonotype: Sequence at one end of the junction differs from germline and may be a read error. The chain links TRBV15 to TRBJ2-3; 9 bases align to TRBD1. CDR3 size: 15 residues. Per the germline V gene, CDR1 is LNHNV and CDR2 is YYDKDF (reference sequence). The CDR3 coding sequence is TGTGCCACCAACAGAGACAGGGGGATCGCAGATACGCAGTATTTT. Protein sequence: CATNRDRGIADTQYF.

Only a few counts were recorded for this clonotype. The chain has TRBV30 and TRBJ2-2; D may correspond to TRBD1 or TRBD2 (6 bases each). V lost 0 bases, J lost 4 bases, and 12 bases lay in between. Per germline, CDR1 GTSNPN and CDR2 SVGIG (reference sequence). CDR3 size: 15 residues. The chain's CDR3 is CAWSVWGATTGELFF. CDR3 coding DNA: TGTGCCTGGAGTGTATGGGGGGCTACCACCGGGGAGCTGTTTTTT.

This clonotype was seen a few times. V is TRBV5-6 and J is TRBJ2-1, with D perhaps TRBD2 (5 bases). From germline, CDR1 is SGHDT and CDR2 YYEEEE. Trimming removed 0 bases at V and 3 bases at J, with 13 bases between. This CDR3 contains 16 residues. The CDR3 region is CASSLDQRAFYNEQFF. CDR3 DNA sequence: TGTGCCAGCAGCTTGGATCAGAGGGCCTTCTACAATGAGCAGTTCTTC.

V gene TRBV18 combines with J gene TRBJ1-1, with a weak D call TRBD1 (6 bases). Germline assignment: CDR1 KGHSH and CDR2 LQKENI. CDR3 size: 15 residues. V was cut by 3 bases and J by 5 bases, with 16 bases left in between. CDR3 DNA sequence: TGTGCCAGCTCACCGTCAGGGGCCCCGAGGACTGAAGCTTTCTTT. Its protein product is CASSPSGAPRTEAFF.

This clonotype was observed a few times. The chain joins TRBV4-1 to TRBJ2-2; 7 positions match TRBD2. J was trimmed by 7 bases and V by 3 bases; bases with no gene match: 5. Germline CDR1 MGHRA, CDR2 YSYEKL. The CDR3 contains 14 residues. The CDR3, as DNA: TGCGCCAGCAGCCACTCAGCGGGACTCGGGGAGCTGTTTTTT. Translated, it gives CASSHSAGLGELFF.

This clonotype was seen repeatedly, ten times or more. The V call is TRBV11-2, the J call TRBJ2-5; 9 bases line up with TRBD2. Germline values: CDR1 SGHAT, CDR2 FQNNGV. The CDR3 consists of 14 residues. The junction had 6 bases not matched to a gene; V was cut back by 6 bases and J by 4 bases. CDR3 coding DNA: TGTGCCAGCAGTAGCGGGAGCTCGCGAGAGACCCAGTACTTC. Its translation: CASSSGSSRETQYF.

This clonotype was counted ten times or more. The chain uses TRBV28 and TRBJ1-1, with 7 bases that match TRBD1. This CDR3 has 15 amino acids. Looked up from germline, CDR1 is MDHEN and CDR2 is SYDVKM. Trimming took 2 bases from V and 4 from J; bases not matched to a gene: 7. Here the CDR3 DNA reads TGTGCCAGCAGTTTACAAGTAGCAGGGGGCACTGAAGCTTTCTTT. It specifies CASSLQVAGGTEAFF.

The rearrangement joins TRBV4-3 to TRBJ2-4; D is unclear. Trimming removed 3 bases from V and 2 bases from J, with 11 bases in between. This CDR3 has 15 residues. Germline-derived CDR1 and CDR2 are LGHNA and YSLEER. The CDR3 protein is CASSQARGTKNIQYF. The DNA of the CDR3 is TGCGCCAGCAGCCAGGCAAGAGGTACCAAAAACATTCAGTACTTC.